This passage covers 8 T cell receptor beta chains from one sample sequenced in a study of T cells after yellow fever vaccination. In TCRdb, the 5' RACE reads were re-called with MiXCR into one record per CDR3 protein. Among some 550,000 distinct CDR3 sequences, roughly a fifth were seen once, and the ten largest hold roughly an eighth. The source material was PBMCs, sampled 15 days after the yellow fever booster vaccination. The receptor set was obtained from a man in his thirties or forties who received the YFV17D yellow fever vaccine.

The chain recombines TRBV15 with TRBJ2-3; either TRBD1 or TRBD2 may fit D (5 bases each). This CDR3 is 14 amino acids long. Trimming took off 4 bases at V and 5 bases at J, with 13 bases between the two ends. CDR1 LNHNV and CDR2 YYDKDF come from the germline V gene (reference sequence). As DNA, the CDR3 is TGTGCCACCAGCAACTGGGACCGCGAAGATACGCAGTATTTT. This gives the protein CATSNWDREDTQYF.

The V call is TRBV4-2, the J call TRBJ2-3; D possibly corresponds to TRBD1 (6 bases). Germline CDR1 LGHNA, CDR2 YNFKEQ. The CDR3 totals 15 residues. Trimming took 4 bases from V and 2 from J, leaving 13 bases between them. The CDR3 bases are TGTGCCAGCAGCCCCCAGGGGCAAAACACAGATACGCAGTATTTT. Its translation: CASSPQGQNTDTQYF.

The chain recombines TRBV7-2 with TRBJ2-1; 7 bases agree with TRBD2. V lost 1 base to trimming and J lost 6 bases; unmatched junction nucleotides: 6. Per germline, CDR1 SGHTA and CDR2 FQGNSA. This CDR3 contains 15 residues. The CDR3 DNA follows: TGTGCCAGCAGCTTAGAGGTGACTAGCCCCAATGAGCAGTTCTTC. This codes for CASSLEVTSPNEQFF. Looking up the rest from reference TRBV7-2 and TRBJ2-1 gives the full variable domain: GAGVSQSPSNKVTEKGKDVELRCDPISGHTALYWYRQSLGQGLEFLIYFQGNSAPDKSGLPSDRFSAERTGGSVSTLTIQRTQQEDSAVYLCASSLEVTSPNEQFFGPGTRLTVL.

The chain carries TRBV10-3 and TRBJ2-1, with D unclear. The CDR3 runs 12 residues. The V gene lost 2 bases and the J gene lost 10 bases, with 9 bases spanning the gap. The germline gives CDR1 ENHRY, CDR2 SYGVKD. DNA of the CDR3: TGTGCCATCAGTGAGGCTAGACGGGAGCAGTTCTTC. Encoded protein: CAISEARREQFF.

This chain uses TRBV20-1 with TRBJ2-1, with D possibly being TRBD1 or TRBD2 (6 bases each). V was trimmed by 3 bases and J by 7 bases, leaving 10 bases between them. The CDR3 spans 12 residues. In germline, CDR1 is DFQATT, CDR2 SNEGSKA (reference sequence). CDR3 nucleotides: TGCAGTGCTAGCGGCGGGACAAATGAGCAGTTCTTC. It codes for CSASGGTNEQFF.

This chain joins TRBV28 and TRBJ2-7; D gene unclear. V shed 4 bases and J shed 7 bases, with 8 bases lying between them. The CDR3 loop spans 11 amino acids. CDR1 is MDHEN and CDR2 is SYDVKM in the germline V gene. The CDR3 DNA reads TGTGCCAGCAGTTCCCGGCAAGAGCAGTACTTC. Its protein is CASSSRQEQYF.

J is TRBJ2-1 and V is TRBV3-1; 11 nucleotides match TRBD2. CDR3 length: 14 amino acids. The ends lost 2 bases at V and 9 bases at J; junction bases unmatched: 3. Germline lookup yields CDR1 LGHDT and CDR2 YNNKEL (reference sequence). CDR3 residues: CASSQTTSGAEQFF. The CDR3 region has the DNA TGTGCCAGCAGCCAAACGACTAGCGGGGCTGAGCAGTTCTTC.

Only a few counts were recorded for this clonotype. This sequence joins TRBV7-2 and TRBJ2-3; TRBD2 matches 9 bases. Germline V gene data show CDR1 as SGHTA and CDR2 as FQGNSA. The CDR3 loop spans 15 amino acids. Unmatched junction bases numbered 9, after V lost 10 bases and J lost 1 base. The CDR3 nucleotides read TGTGCCACCCCCTTGTTAGCGGGGGGCACAGATACGCAGTATTTT. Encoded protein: CATPLLAGGTDTQYF.